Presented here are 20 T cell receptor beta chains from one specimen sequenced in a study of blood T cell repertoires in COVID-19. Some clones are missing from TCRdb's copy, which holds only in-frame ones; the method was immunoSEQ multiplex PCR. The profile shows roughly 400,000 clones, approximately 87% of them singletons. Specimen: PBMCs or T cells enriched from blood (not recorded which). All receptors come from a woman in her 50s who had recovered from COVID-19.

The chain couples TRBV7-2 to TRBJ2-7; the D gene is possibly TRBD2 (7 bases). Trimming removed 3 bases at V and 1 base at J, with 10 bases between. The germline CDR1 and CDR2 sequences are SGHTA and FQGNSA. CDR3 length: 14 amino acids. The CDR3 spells CASSFAGASYEQYF. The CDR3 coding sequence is TGTGCCAGCAGCTTTGCGGGGGCATCCTACGAGCAGTACTTC.

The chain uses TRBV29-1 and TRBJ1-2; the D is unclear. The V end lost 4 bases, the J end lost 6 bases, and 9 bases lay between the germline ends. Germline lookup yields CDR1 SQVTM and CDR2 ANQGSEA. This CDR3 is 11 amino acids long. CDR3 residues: CSVGMEDGYTF. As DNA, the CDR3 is TGCAGCGTTGGGATGGAGGATGGCTACACCTTC.

The CDR3 protein is CASSPFSGANSPLHF. CDR3 bases: TGTGCCTCCAGTCCTTTTTCAGGGGCCAATTCACCCCTCCACTTT. The gene calls are TRBV6-5 and TRBJ1-6; D perhaps matches TRBD1 (6 bases). Germline V gene data show CDR1 as MNHEY and CDR2 as SVGAGI. V lost 11 bases and J 7 bases, leaving 21 bases between the germline ends. The CDR3 runs to 15 residues.

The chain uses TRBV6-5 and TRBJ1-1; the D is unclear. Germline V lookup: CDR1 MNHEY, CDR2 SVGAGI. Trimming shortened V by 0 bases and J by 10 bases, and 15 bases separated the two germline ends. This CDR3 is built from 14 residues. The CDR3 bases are TGTGCCAGCAGTTACTCGGCCTCCCCTGTTGGAGCTTTCTTT. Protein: CASSYSASPVGAFF.

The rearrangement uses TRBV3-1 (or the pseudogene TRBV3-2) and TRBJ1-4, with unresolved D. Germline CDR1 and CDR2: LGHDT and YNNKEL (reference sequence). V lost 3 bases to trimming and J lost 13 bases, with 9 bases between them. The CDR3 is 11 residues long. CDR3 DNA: TGTGCCAGCAGCCACCGGGAAGTACTGTTTTTT. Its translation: CASSHREVLFF.

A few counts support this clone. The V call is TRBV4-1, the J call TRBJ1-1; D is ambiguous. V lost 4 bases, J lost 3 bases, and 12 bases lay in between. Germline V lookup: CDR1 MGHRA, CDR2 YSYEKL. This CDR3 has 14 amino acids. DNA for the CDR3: TGCGCCAGCAGCCGGGTGCCCCGGGACACTGAAGCTTTCTTT. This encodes CASSRVPRDTEAFF.

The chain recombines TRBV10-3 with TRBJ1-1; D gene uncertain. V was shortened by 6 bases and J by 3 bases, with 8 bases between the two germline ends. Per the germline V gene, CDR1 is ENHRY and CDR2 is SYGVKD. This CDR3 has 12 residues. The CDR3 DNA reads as TGTGCCATCAGAAAGGAGGACACTGAAGCTTTCTTT. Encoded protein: CAIRKEDTEAFF.

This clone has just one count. The CDR3 region is CASSLSAYSEQYF. The CDR3 DNA sequence: TGTGCCAGCAGTTTATCGGCCTACAGCGAGCAGTACTTC. The chain couples TRBV27 to TRBJ2-7; no reliable D call. The CDR3 is 13 amino acids. Germline V gene data show CDR1 as MNHEY and CDR2 as SMNVEV (reference sequence). The V and J ends lost 0 bases and 6 bases respectively, with 9 bases between them.

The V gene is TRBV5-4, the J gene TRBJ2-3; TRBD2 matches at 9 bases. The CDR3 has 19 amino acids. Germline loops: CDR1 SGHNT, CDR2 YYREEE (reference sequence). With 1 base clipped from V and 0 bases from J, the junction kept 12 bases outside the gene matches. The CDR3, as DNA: TGTGCCAGCAGCTTGCTAGCGGGGCCCTCAACTCCTAGCACAGATACGCAGTATTTT. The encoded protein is CASSLLAGPSTPSTDTQYF.

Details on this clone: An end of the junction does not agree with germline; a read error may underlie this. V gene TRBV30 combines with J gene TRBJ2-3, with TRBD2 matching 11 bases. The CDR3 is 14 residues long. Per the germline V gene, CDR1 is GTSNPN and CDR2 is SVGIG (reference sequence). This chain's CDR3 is CVWRLAGGIDTQYF. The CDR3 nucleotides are TGTGTCTGGAGGCTAGCGGGGGGTATTGATACGCAGTATTTT.

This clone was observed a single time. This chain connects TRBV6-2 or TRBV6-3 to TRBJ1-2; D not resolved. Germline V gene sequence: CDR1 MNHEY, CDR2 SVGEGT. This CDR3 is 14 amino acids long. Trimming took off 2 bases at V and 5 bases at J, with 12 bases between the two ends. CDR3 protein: CASSYTAEEYGYTF. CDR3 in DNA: TGTGCCAGCAGTTACACCGCAGAGGAGTATGGCTACACCTTC.

The CDR3 bases are TGTGCCTGGAGCCGAGGATCCCGGGACAGGGTAAACTATGGCTACACCTTC. Residues: CAWSRGSRDRVNYGYTF. The chain joins TRBV30 to TRBJ1-2; 9 bases are a match to TRBD1. The germline CDR1 and CDR2 sequences are GTSNPN and SVGIG (reference sequence). This CDR3 contains 17 residues. Trimming took 3 bases from V and 2 from J; bases not matched to a gene: 13.

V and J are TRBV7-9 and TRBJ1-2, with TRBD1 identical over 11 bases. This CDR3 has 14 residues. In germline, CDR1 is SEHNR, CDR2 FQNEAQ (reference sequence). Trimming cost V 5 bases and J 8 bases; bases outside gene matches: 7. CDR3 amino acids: CASSRWTGGEGYTF. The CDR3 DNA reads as TGTGCCAGCAGCCGATGGACAGGGGGCGAAGGCTACACCTTC.

The CDR3 DNA is TGTGCCAGCAGACACATATTTTTACGACGGGGCAATCAGCCCCAGCATTTT. Its protein is CASRHIFLRRGNQPQHF. The genes are TRBV28 and TRBJ1-5; no reliable D call. The CDR3 contains 17 residues. V lost 6 bases and J 2 bases, leaving 20 bases between the germline ends. The V gene's germline CDR1 is MDHEN and CDR2 SYDVKM.

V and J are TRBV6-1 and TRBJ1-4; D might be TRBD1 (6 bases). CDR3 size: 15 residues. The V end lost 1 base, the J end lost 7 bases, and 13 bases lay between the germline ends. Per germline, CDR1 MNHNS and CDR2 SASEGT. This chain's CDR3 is CASSEVRGRGEKLFF. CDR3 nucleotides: TGTGCCAGCAGTGAAGTCAGGGGTAGGGGTGAAAAACTGTTTTTT.

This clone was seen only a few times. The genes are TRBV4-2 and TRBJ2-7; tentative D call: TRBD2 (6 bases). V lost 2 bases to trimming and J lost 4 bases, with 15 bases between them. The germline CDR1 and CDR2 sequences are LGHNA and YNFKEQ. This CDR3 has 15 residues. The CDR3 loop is CASSQSGTGLYEQYF. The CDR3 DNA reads TGTGCCAGCAGCCAATCCGGGACTGGACTTTACGAGCAGTACTTC.

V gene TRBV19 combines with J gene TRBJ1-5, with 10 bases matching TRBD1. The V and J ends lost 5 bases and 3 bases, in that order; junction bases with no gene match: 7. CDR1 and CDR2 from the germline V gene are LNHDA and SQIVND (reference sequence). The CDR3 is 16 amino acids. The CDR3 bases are TGTGCCAGTAGTCGCAGGGGACAGGGGATCAATCAGCCCCAGCATTTT. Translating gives CASSRRGQGINQPQHF.

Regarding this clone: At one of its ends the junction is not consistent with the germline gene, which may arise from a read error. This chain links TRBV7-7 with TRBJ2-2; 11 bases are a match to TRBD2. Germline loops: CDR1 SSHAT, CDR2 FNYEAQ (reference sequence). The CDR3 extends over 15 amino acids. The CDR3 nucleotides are TGTGCTAGCAGCCAGGGACTAGCGGCGTCCGGGGAGCTGTTTTTT. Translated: CASSQGLAASGELFF.

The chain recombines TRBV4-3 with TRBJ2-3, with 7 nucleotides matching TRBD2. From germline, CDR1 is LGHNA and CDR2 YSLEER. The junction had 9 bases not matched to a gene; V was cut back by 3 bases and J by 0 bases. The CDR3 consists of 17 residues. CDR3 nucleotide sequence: TGCGCCAGCAGCCAGGGAAGGGAGGGCACTAGCACAGATACGCAGTATTTT. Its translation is CASSQGREGTSTDTQYF.

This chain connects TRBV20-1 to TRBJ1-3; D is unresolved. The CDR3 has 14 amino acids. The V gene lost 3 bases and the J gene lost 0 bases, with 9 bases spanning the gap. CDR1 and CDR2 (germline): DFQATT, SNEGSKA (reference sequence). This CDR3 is CSASISVSGNTIYF. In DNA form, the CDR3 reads TGCAGTGCTAGTATCAGCGTCTCTGGAAACACCATATATTTT.